These 19 T cell receptor beta chains were sequenced from one sample in a study of CD8+ T cells in alopecia areata. Treatment here: oral pan-JAK inhibitor, 5-10 mg twice daily. Following extraction, RNA underwent reverse transcription to cDNA, which served as the sequencing template. Produced via immunoSEQ multiplex PCR; TCRdb's table is partial and in-frame only. The profile shows about 90,000 clones, roughly 40% of them singletons. The sample was CD8+ T cells sorted from blood, taken at week 24, from a patient treated with tofacitinib. All receptors derive from a human donor with alopecia areata.

The chain couples TRBV7-6 to TRBJ2-7; maybe TRBD1 (5 bases). CDR1 is SGHVS, CDR2 FNYEAQ, per germline. The V end was cut by 7 bases, the J end by 2 bases, with 18 bases between. The CDR3 covers 15 residues. The CDR3 loop reads CASTLGPGRAYEQYF. CDR3 DNA sequence: TGTGCCAGCACCCTGGGCCCTGGCAGGGCCTACGAGCAGTACTTC.

The chain's CDR3 is CASSLGAYQPQHF. CDR3 nucleotide sequence: TGTGCCAGCAGCTTGGGGGCTTATCAGCCCCAGCATTTT. This chain uses TRBV7-9 with TRBJ1-5; possibly TRBD1 for D (6 bases). This CDR3 comprises 13 residues. Germline CDR1 SEHNR, CDR2 FQNEAQ (reference sequence). The V and J ends lost 3 bases and 5 bases respectively, with 8 bases between them.

This clone came up a few times. This likely reflects a read error, since a far larger clone is one base away. The sample contains more than one DNA sequence encoding this CDR3. CDR3 amino acids: CASSQGTGDEQYF. The CDR3 nucleotides are TGCGCCAGCAGCCAAGGGACAGGGGACGAGCAGTACTTC. The chain joins TRBV4-1 to TRBJ2-7; 9 positions agree with TRBD1. V trimming: 1 base; J trimming: 5 bases; junction bases outside the gene matches: 0. The CDR3 contains 13 residues. CDR1 is MGHRA and CDR2 is YSYEKL in the germline V gene.

The rearrangement uses TRBV25-1 and TRBJ1-1; TRBD1 matches 10 bases. This CDR3 is 15 amino acids long. V gave up 1 base and J gave up 3 bases; unmatched junction bases: 2. Germline loops: CDR1 MGHDK, CDR2 SYGVNS. In DNA, the CDR3 is TGTGCCAGCAGTGAATCTGGGACAGGGGACACTGAAGCTTTCTTT. This codes for CASSESGTGDTEAFF.

This clone showed up many times. V usage is TRBV27 and J usage is TRBJ1-4, with D maybe TRBD1 (5 bases). The CDR3 consists of 12 residues. Germline values: CDR1 MNHEY, CDR2 SMNVEV (reference sequence). V shed 7 bases and J shed 2 bases, with 5 bases lying between them. This CDR3 is CASKGTNEKLFF. CDR3 DNA sequence: TGTGCCAGCAAGGGGACTAATGAAAAACTGTTTTTT.

This clone was observed a handful of times. This chain uses TRBV15 with TRBJ2-2; 11 nucleotides match TRBD2. CDR1 LNHNV and CDR2 YYDKDF come from the germline V gene (reference sequence). With 0 bases clipped from V and 3 bases from J, the junction kept 6 bases outside the gene matches. This CDR3 is 18 amino acids long. This chain's CDR3 is CATSRDTSGSWYTGELFF. DNA of the CDR3: TGTGCCACCAGCAGAGATACTAGCGGGAGTTGGTACACCGGGGAGCTGTTTTTT.

This clone was counted only a few times. J is TRBJ2-2 and V is TRBV29-1, with D perhaps matching TRBD1 (6 bases). Trimming left V 5 bases short and J 5 bases short, with 12 bases between. From germline, CDR1 is SQVTM and CDR2 ANQGSEA. CDR3 length: 13 amino acids. The CDR3 sequence: CSVLGARTGELFF. The CDR3 nucleotides are TGCAGCGTTTTGGGGGCGCGGACCGGGGAGCTGTTTTTT.

This clone has only a few counts. The chain links TRBV2 to TRBJ2-5; TRBD1 agrees at 7 bases. The V segment lost 8 bases and the J segment 6 bases; nucleotides outside the gene matches: 6. The CDR3 is made up of 12 amino acids. CDR1 is SNHLY, CDR2 FYNNEI, per germline. The CDR3 protein is CASDTGAKTQYF. For the CDR3, the DNA is TGTGCCAGCGATACAGGGGCAAAGACCCAGTACTTC.

The chain links TRBV7-9 to TRBJ2-2; 11 bases are a match to TRBD2. CDR3 length: 16 amino acids. With 9 bases clipped from V and 1 base from J, the junction kept 7 bases outside the gene matches. The germline V gene has CDR1 SEHNR and CDR2 FQNEAQ (reference sequence). Written as DNA, the CDR3 is TGTGCCAGTATCAGGACTAGCGGGCAGAACACCGGGGAGCTGTTTTTT. Amino acid sequence: CASIRTSGQNTGELFF.

This clone was observed a single time. V and J are TRBV30 and TRBJ2-1, with D possibly matching TRBD2 (5 bases). CDR1 is GTSNPN, CDR2 SVGIG, per germline (reference sequence). The CDR3 covers 14 residues. The V gene lost 0 bases and the J gene lost 8 bases, with 14 bases spanning the gap. DNA of the CDR3: TGTGCCTGGAGTGTACTAGGAGGCTGGGATGAGCAGTTCTTC. Translating gives CAWSVLGGWDEQFF.

This chain uses TRBV11-1 with TRBJ1-1; 8 bases fit TRBD1. The CDR3 loop spans 15 amino acids. The germline gives CDR1 SGHAT, CDR2 FQDESV (reference sequence). V was clipped by 4 bases and J by 4 bases; unmatched bases: 8. The CDR3 nucleotides are TGTGCCAGCAGCTGGACAGGGTCAGGGCGCACTGAAGCTTTCTTT. This gives the protein CASSWTGSGRTEAFF. The whole variable domain, remainder taken from reference TRBV11-1 and TRBJ1-1, is EAEVAQSPRYKITEKSQAVAFWCDPISGHATLYWYRQILGQGPELLVQFQDESVVDDSQLPKDRFSAERLKGVDSTLKIQPAELGDSAMYLCASSWTGSGRTEAFFGQGTRLTVV.

CDR3 DNA sequence: TGTGCCAGCGGGCATCGAGGGGATGAGCAGTTCTTC. Encoded protein: CASGHRGDEQFF. The chain couples TRBV7-8 to TRBJ2-1, with D perhaps assigned TRBD1 or TRBD2 (5 bases each). The CDR3 consists of 12 residues. The V gene's germline CDR1 is SGHVS and CDR2 FQNEAQ. V lost 8 bases and J 8 bases, leaving 13 bases between the germline ends.

V usage is TRBV29-1 and J usage is TRBJ2-7; 7 bases are shared with TRBD1. The V segment lost 6 bases and the J segment 3 bases; nucleotides outside the gene matches: 5. The CDR3 runs 12 residues. Germline values: CDR1 SQVTM, CDR2 ANQGSEA. CDR3 nucleotides: TGCAGCGTGCGGACAGGTCGCTACGAGCAGTACTTC. It codes for CSVRTGRYEQYF.

The chain recombines TRBV15 with TRBJ2-1; D call uncertain. Looked up from germline, CDR1 is LNHNV and CDR2 is YYDKDF (reference sequence). The CDR3 has 13 residues. V dropped 7 bases and J dropped 3 bases, with 10 bases sitting between them. CDR3 sequence (DNA): TGTGCCACCATGGCGGAAGGCTACAATGAGCAGTTCTTC. Translation: CATMAEGYNEQFF.

The V gene is TRBV27, the J gene TRBJ2-5; no clear D. Trimming took 7 bases from V and 5 from J, leaving 23 bases between them. This CDR3 has 16 residues. Germline CDR1 and CDR2: MNHEY and SMNVEV (reference sequence). For the CDR3, the DNA is TGTGCCAGCAACCCCTGGGCGGTTTCGGTGAAGGAGACCCAGTACTTC. Translation: CASNPWAVSVKETQYF.

This clone was observed a handful of times. The chain is built from TRBV7-9 and TRBJ2-5; D gene ambiguous. CDR1 SEHNR and CDR2 FQNEAQ come from the germline V gene (reference sequence). V was pared by 5 bases and J by 5 bases, with 15 bases between. The CDR3 has 14 amino acids. CDR3: CASSPTVAGETQYF. Written as DNA, the CDR3 is TGTGCCAGCAGCCCCACGGTAGCTGGGGAGACCCAGTACTTC.

This chain connects TRBV7-6 to TRBJ2-7; TRBD2 matches at 10 bases. The CDR3 contains 15 residues. Per the germline V gene, CDR1 is SGHVS and CDR2 is FNYEAQ. Trimming removed 5 bases from V and 4 bases from J; junction bases left unmatched: 8. The CDR3 loop is CASSPSGRAMYEQYF. CDR3 sequence (DNA): TGTGCCAGCAGCCCGAGCGGGAGGGCCATGTACGAGCAGTACTTC.

This clone has only a few counts. The CDR3 region is CASSVGGRPYTDTQYF. Here the CDR3 DNA reads TGTGCCAGCAGCGTTGGAGGGAGGCCCTACACAGATACGCAGTATTTT. The genes are TRBV9 and TRBJ2-3; possibly TRBD2 for D (6 bases). Germline loops: CDR1 SGDLS, CDR2 YYNGEE. The CDR3 is made up of 16 amino acids. V lost 2 bases to trimming and J lost 2 bases, with 15 bases between them.

The rearrangement links TRBV29-1 to TRBJ2-3; D is ambiguous. V was shortened by 6 bases and J by 6 bases, with 10 bases between the two germline ends. CDR3 length equals 11 residues. In germline, CDR1 is SQVTM, CDR2 ANQGSEA. This chain's CDR3 is CSVKTRDTQYF. The CDR3 nucleotides read TGCAGCGTCAAGACGCGGGATACGCAGTATTTT.